Below, one TCR beta chain is given with its context. Its antigen is not yet known. Base quality data are lacking; no much larger clone is found one base away. The data originate from a study of T cell responses to AZD1222 COVID-19 vaccine (dated by TCRdb to about 2021). Some background on the complete study: Because spike-specific TCR depth and breadth did not differ between the two schedules, AZD1222 recipients who got a second dose at roughly 4 weeks were pooled with those who got a second dose at roughly 12 weeks. TCR sequencing was performed for 230 to 250 trial participants, of whom around 200 were given two doses of AZD1222 and 26 were given two doses of MenACWY control vaccine. Trial participants were enrolled by age into 18-55, 56-69 and 70-plus year subgroups, with roughly 160, 29 and 62 TCR-sequenced participants respectively. The full study reports these points: After two AZD1222 doses, spike-specific TCR breadth and depth were significantly higher than at day 0 and than in MenACWY recipients. Conclusions about previously exposed vaccinees are limited because only a handful of AZD1222 recipients were SARS-CoV-2 seropositive at baseline. Reportedly, almost half of the unique spike-specific TCRs recognized epitopes lying outside the regions that are mutated in the B.1.351 and B.1.1.7 variants. The 56-69-year group was small, and its depth increase did not reach significance, likely because of low power. Vaccine-associated CD4 TCRs spanned the whole spike protein, with dominant responses in regions 160-218 and 743-854. Most participants were white British and females outnumbered males, and the authors suggested that clonal diversity may have been underestimated. Because no day 14 peak-response samples were available, repertoires were characterized only after the peak T cell response.

What this sample's time point label stands for: baseline before first vaccination. Vaccinee samples were obtained from the UK trials COV001 and COV002, which included a single-blind randomized controlled phase 2/3 trial of AZD1222 (ChAdOx1 nCoV-19) in healthy adults. Trial participant PBMC samples were collected at day 0 and day 28 after the second dose for TCRbeta chain sequencing. The CDR3 regions of human TCRbeta chains were analyzed by immunosequencing. In the source study's methods: TCRs in the repertoires were matched against a reference library of SARS-CoV-2-specific TCRs that had been generated with the MIRA antigen-specificity platform. Breadth meant the fraction of unique TCRs that were SARS-CoV-2-associated, whereas depth meant the fraction of total T cells that were SARS-CoV-2-associated. Using the MIRA data, each spike-specific TCR was mapped to the spike region that the TCR reacts to and placed in a CD4 or CD8 class. Log10-transformed breadth and depth values were compared by one-way ANOVA with Sidak's multiple comparisons tests. As stored in TCRdb, this immuneACCESS dataset retains in-frame rearrangements with V and J assigned. A fraction of the clones does not appear; measured against another copy, unresolved V genes explain less than half of the discrepancy, and the remainder lacks a known reason. V and J calls and clone size are copied from that table; D and trimming were computed from the DNA. Across this sample there are 90,000 to 120,000 clones, with around nine tenths seen only once. The leading ten clones occupy under 4% of the sample.

This TCR derives from an adult in good health. Sequences were derived from peripheral blood, sampled on day 0 of AZD1222 vaccination.

CDR3 protein: CATSRDLFHTQPQHF. Read as DNA, the sequence is TGTGCCACCAGCAGAGATCTGTTCCATACCCAGCCCCAGCATTTT. This chain is built from TRBV15 and TRBJ1-5; no D gene can be assigned with confidence. Per the germline V gene (reference sequence), LNHNV is the CDR1 and YYDKDF is the CDR2. The V and J ends are trimmed by 0 bases and 7 bases, leaving 13 bases between them. The CDR3 holds 15 amino acids from the cysteine to the phenylalanine. Just the 45-base CDR3 DNA is kept, in frame starting at base 1.